This record looks at one T cell receptor beta chain sequence and its context. The record originates from a study of tumor-infiltrating lymphocytes in primary liver carcinoma. Starting material of 450 to 500 ng total RNA yielded TCR beta cDNA via a constant-region primer. Modified slightly, ARM-PCR produced TCR beta libraries over three nested multiplex PCR rounds. TCRdb recomputed calls from the multiplex PCR reads with MiXCR, one row per CDR3 protein. The sample has some 40,000 distinct CDR3 sequences, 60% to 80% seen once. For each extraction, RNA and DNA were obtained together from 20-30 mg of unsorted bulk tissue. The sample taken for sequencing was tumor-adjacent normal liver tissue. This clonotype was sampled from a man aged 40-49 years with primary liver carcinoma and hepatitis B virus infection.

For the CDR3, the DNA is TGTGCCAGCAGCATGGAGGGAGACAGGGGCATTTCCCTCTGGGCCAACGTCCTGACTTTC. Its protein product is CASSMEGDRGISLWANVLTF. The chain is built from TRBV11-2 and TRBJ2-6, with 8 bases fitting TRBD1. Germline V CDR1 and CDR2: SGHAT, FQNNGV. V shed 5 bases, J shed 5 bases, and the junction held 20 bases outside the gene matches. The CDR3 covers 20 residues.